Described below is a single T cell receptor beta chain sequence and its context. This record belongs to a study of T cell clonotyping in hematopoietic cell transplantation. Sequenced by immunoSEQ multiplex PCR; TCRdb stores in-frame clones only, minus some. The sample records tens of thousands of clones, 60% to 80% being singletons. The time point was: recipient sample about 28 days before transplant, after cytoreduction. Trimming pared 2 bases from V and 7 bases from J, leaving 23 bases between. The CDR3 has 17 amino acids. Germline assignment: CDR1 MGHDK and CDR2 SYGVNS. The source material was peripheral blood mononuclear cells, sampled before stem cell transplant. The chain carries TRBV25-1 and TRBJ1-2, with D maybe TRBD1 (6 bases). The clonotype originates from a man aged 50-59 years with myelodysplastic syndrome. Some clones in this sample may be carry-over from other donors' samples. The CDR3 DNA follows: TGTGCCAGCAGTGAAAGGGCGGGGGCCCTGGCCTTCGGTGGCTACACCTTC. Translation: CASSERAGALAFGGYTF.